This T cell receptor (beta chain) was identified during a study of T cells after yellow fever vaccination. Study context: Some fractions had low cell numbers, and these were prepared with SMART-Seq v4 Ultra Low Input.

General study findings and limits: Once the booster was given, most primary-vaccination clones reappeared, at more than 95% for CD4 and approximately 88% for CD8.

This clonotype came up many times. Antigen: not known. MiXCR was run by TCRdb on the 5' RACE reads, yielding one entry per CDR3 protein. This sample yields some 350,000 distinct CDR3 sequences, of which 8.5% to 10% are seen a single time; about a sixth belongs to the top ten. CDR1 and CDR2 (germline): SEHNR, FQNEAQ (reference sequence). V lost 5 bases to trimming and J lost 2 bases, with 10 bases between them. The CDR3 is 13 amino acids. The J gene is TRBJ2-7, the V gene TRBV7-9; D is ambiguous. This specimen was PBMCs, taken on the day of the first yellow fever vaccination. The sequence was collected from a man between 18 and 35 years old who received the YFV17D yellow fever vaccine. CDR3 loop: CASSPTVTYEQYF. CDR3 DNA: TGTGCCAGCAGCCCCACAGTAACCTACGAGCAGTACTTC.